This T cell receptor beta chain was observed in a study of neurological immune-mediated disorders (dated by TCRdb to the late 2010s). Concerning the study at large: Using UMI-based sequencing, the study compared peripheral blood TCR-beta repertoires from patients with HTLV-I-associated myelopathy (HAM/TSP), patients with multiple sclerosis, and healthy controls. The cohort was made up of some 70 subjects, consisting of some 14 HAM/TSP patients, around 35 multiple sclerosis patients and 20 healthy controls. Longitudinal HAM/TSP donors and healthy donors each had 3 time-points at intervals of about 3-45 months. The approximately 99 TCR-beta libraries included longitudinal samples, technical triplicates and paired sorted CD4+ and CD8+ T-cell subsets alongside PBMC samples.

This clonotype is characterized as medium-sized (0.01 to 0.1%). It lacks a known antigen. The junction and the germline gene differ at one end; a read error may be behind it. Results and caveats for the whole study, not just this receptor: No identical CDR3 amino acid sequences were found to be shared among expanded clones across subjects, suggesting that TCR-beta repertoires were private in all groups. TCR clonal expansion was greatest in HAM/TSP patients and smallest in MS patients, who ranked below even healthy controls.

cDNA was synthesized by template-switch 5'RACE using a primer carrying a 10-nucleotide random unique molecular identifier by which each TCR transcript was tagged. Over 160 million TCR-beta sequences, covering 15-18 subjects, were produced in each sequencing run. The RNeasy kit was used for extraction of total RNA. The KAPA Real-time Library Amplification kit was used to amplify TCR-beta VDJ regions with primers for the TCR constant region and the 5'RACE anchor. A first PCR added sample indexes and Illumina adaptors, after which a second PCR increased the library yield. After purification with Ampure beads, the TCR product of roughly 650 bp was size-selected on a 2% E-gel SizeSelection system. Library quality was checked on a Bioanalyzer, concentration was measured with Qubit, and libraries were quantified with the Kapa Library Quantification kit before pooling. Paired-end 2 x 150 bp sequencing of the libraries was performed on an Illumina HiSeq 2500. To increase sequence diversity, about 25-31% phiX was spiked into each library pool. Per the authors' processing: The UMI-based MiGEC pipeline processed quality-filtered reads and removed over 75% of raw TCR sequences during error correction. IMGT germline references were used for alignment of VDJ genes, and clonotypes were defined by a unique CDR3 amino acid sequence together with V-J genes. Clonal expansion, Shannon diversity, and CDR3 relatedness (CalcPairwiseDistances, ClusterSamples) were evaluated with VDJtools, and phylogenetic trees were built with CLCbio workbench. Using coefficient-of-variation modelling across technical triplicates, the study counted a clone as expanded if it had at least 8 unique UMIs. The public reads were reprocessed in TCRdb via fastp at Q25 and MiXCR, keeping in-frame beta chains. Records with the same CDR3 protein are collapsed into one entry carrying the most frequent genes and DNA. The V and J calls reflect TCRdb's pipeline rather than the authors' work. This sample is represented by 71,000 or so distinct CDR3 sequences; approximately 14% of them were singletons. Clones ranked in the top ten supply around 4.3% of the sample.

From the germline V gene (reference sequence), CDR1 is LNHNV and CDR2 is YYDKDF. The CDR3 has 18 amino acids, counting the end cysteine and phenylalanine. Of all the DNA, just the CDR3 is kept, 54 bases in frame from base 1. This specimen's time point label, per the study, means: longitudinal time-point 1 (baseline). Libraries from unsorted PBMCs were made from 2 million PBMCs kept in RNAlater at -80 degrees C until RNA extraction. Peripheral blood underwent Ficoll-Hypaque density gradient centrifugation to isolate PBMCs, which were then cryopreserved in liquid nitrogen. This TCR derives from a female donor with HTLV-1-associated myelopathy (HAM/TSP). Sequenced: PBMCs. This sequence uses TRBV15 and TRBJ2-3; the D gene is unclear. The DNA reads TGTGCTACCAGCAGAGATCTCCCCCGGTCATCGGTCACAGATACGCAGTATTTT. Its protein reads: CATSRDLPRSSVTDTQYF.